The entry below describes one T cell receptor (beta chain). Its binding antigen is unknown. Nothing much larger sits one base from this clone, and base qualities are not available. The immunoSEQ Assay, a bias-controlled multiplex PCR, was used to amplify TCRbeta CDR3 regions from genomic DNA. Processing in the source paper ran as follows. The number of nucleated cells in each sample was estimated from the amplification of reference gene primers within the assay. Sequence reads were collapsed and filtered to measure the absolute abundance of every unique TCRbeta CDR3 rearrangement. For each sample, productive Simpson clonality was calculated as the square root of Simpson's diversity index across productive rearrangements. As stored in TCRdb, this immuneACCESS dataset retains in-frame rearrangements with V and J assigned. A fraction of the clones does not appear; measured against another copy, unresolved V genes explain less than half of the discrepancy, and the remainder lacks a known reason. Clonal size and the V and J genes are those of that table, whereas D and trimming came from the DNA. The sample data list 60,000 to 75,000 clones, and around 65% of these were observed just once. In total, the top ten clones hold around 54% of the sample.

In the prospective study, participants were roughly 18 to 100 years old, resided in fewer than 25 geographic areas of the United States, and were enrolled through a virtual design. To assign participants to cohorts, the prospective study relied on clinical history that participants themselves reported in a screening survey and a study questionnaire. Exposed participants had been in contact with someone with a PCR-confirmed or clinician-diagnosed COVID-19 case within 2 weeks of study entry. Mobile phlebotomists in the prospective study collected whole blood, serum and a nasopharyngeal or oropharyngeal swab from every participant. Participants in the prospective study had the option to provide additional blood draws and questionnaires over a roughly two-month period. Blood samples from the prospective study were shipped frozen or at room temperature prior to DNA extraction. These data originate in a study of blood T cell repertoires in COVID-19 (TCRdb year 2020). Concerning the study at large: Collaborator samples came from the United States, Italy and Spain and covered acute and convalescent phases of COVID-19. The material from the prospective study consisted of cDNA or gDNA derived from T cells, B-cell-depleted T cells, or PBMCs. The dataset comprised deeply sampled blood TCRbeta repertoires from subjects exposed to, actively infected with, or recovered from COVID-19. A freely available public database, intended as a resource for researchers studying the immune response to SARS-CoV-2, is where the repertoires were released. Samples came from the ongoing ImmuneRACE study (first 160 participants) plus 1,254 subjects from 6 global collaborators. Sample metadata almost always included a de-identified subject ID, COVID-19 status, age in years and sex. Where available, HLA class I and class II types were obtained from metadata supplied by the sample provider rather than from assay-based typing. On the study overall, not on this receptor specifically: The quantity of clinical and demographic metadata differed by source and by participant and was supplied without curation.

The CDR3 covers 16 residues, taking in both the cysteine and the phenylalanine. Only the CDR3 DNA is retained, 48 bases long and in frame from the first base. The germline V gene gives CDR1 as SGHTA and CDR2 as FQGNSA. V trim: 1 base; J trim: 2 bases; unmatched bases: 6. This sequence was found in a woman between 55 and 75 years old who had been exposed to COVID-19. The chain links TRBV7-2 with TRBJ2-7, with 9 bases in between that match TRBD1. The sample consisted of PBMCs or T cells enriched from blood (not recorded which). The DNA is as follows: TGTGCCAGCAGCTTAGAGGGAAGGACAGGGGCCTACGAGCAGTACTTC. Its protein is CASSLEGRTGAYEQYF.